The clone carrying this T cell receptor beta chain was observed once. CDR1 and CDR2 from the germline V gene are MDHEN and SYDVKM. This CDR3 comprises 15 residues. Germline trimming cut 5 bases from V and 4 bases from J; bases unmatched to any gene: 8. The entry originates in a study of shared clonotypes between healthy human individuals. The repertoire was sequenced with immunoSEQ multiplex PCR; TCRdb's copy has only in-frame clones and lacks some. The sample has 2 million to 3 million clones; just over 90% are singletons. The chain recombines TRBV28 with TRBJ1-2; TRBD1 aligns across 9 bases. Sequenced sample: naive CD4+ T cells sorted from blood. Subset in this sample: CD45RA+ positively selected. The receptor comes from a man between 18 and 29 years old in good health. The CDR3 DNA sequence: TGTGCCAGCAGTCCCCAGGGACAGGGAGGCTATGGCTACACCTTC. This encodes CASSPQGQGGYGYTF.